This T cell receptor (beta chain) was found in a study of T cell repertoires in cytomegalovirus infection. Study at large: TCR beta signatures that were public indicated CMV infection and matching HLA type. Whole-study findings and limits: CMV carriers with the relevant HLA were identified by cumulative public TCR beta family frequency. Clonotypes of TCR beta that were HLA-C-restricted and CMV-specific dominated the ex vivo response.

Germline V gene lookup returns CDR1 SGHRS and CDR2 YFSETQ. CDR3 length: 15 residues. Trimming removed 0 bases at V and 5 bases at J, with 14 bases between. This clonotype was detected ten times or more. What it recognizes is unknown. MiXCR, applied by TCRdb to the reads, yields one record per CDR3 protein. The sample consists of roughly 250,000 distinct CDR3 sequences, roughly an eighth of them appearing once. The V and J genes are TRBV5-1 and TRBJ1-1; no clear D gene. The clonotype comes from a human donor in good health (CMV status not recorded). Some clones in this sample may be carry-over from other donors' samples. Source material: PBMCs. CDR3 loop: CASSLAPGYRTEAFF. DNA of the CDR3: TGCGCCAGCAGCTTGGCCCCGGGGTATAGGACTGAAGCTTTCTTT.